The sequence of this TCR beta chain was determined in a study of cytomegalovirus exposure and HLA in healthy donors. Study-level findings and limits: Researchers reported in a later analysis that a missense DCLRE1C variant was tied to TCR beta V- and J-gene trimming.

For this clone: Its matching antigen is unknown.

Primers: 60 Vbeta forward and 13 Jbeta reverse. This table comes from immunoSEQ multiplex PCR, and its TCRdb copy is limited to in-frame clones, with some not included. The table includes about 190,000 clones, roughly 80% detected once. V shed 0 bases and J shed 8 bases, with 10 bases lying between them. The germline V gene has CDR1 LNHNV and CDR2 YYDKDF (reference sequence). The CDR3 spans 14 residues. This chain uses TRBV15 with TRBJ1-4, with D tentatively TRBD1 (5 bases). This sequence was found in a woman in her 30s in good health and CMV-seropositive. Material for sequencing was PBMCs. CDR3 sequence reads: CATSRDRVNEKLFF. CDR3 nucleotides: TGTGCCACCAGCAGAGACAGGGTCAACGAAAAACTGTTTTTT.